These 17 T cell receptor beta chains were all obtained from the same sample, sequenced in a study of T cell responses to AZD1222 COVID-19 vaccine. TCRdb's table, derived via immunoSEQ multiplex PCR, lists solely in-frame clones and lacks some. In the table there are more than 95,000 clones, 88% of which are singletons. The specimen was peripheral blood, collected on day 0 of AZD1222 vaccination. The receptors stem from an adult in good health.

The chain couples TRBV3-1 (or the pseudogene TRBV3-2) to TRBJ1-3, with D hard to call. The CDR3 length is 15 residues. Germline CDR1 and CDR2: LGHDT and YNNKEL (reference sequence). V gave up 3 bases and J gave up 0 bases, with 9 bases separating them. In DNA form, the CDR3 reads TGTGCCAGCAGCCACTATAGGGACTCTGGAAACACCATATATTTT. Translating gives CASSHYRDSGNTIYF.

The chain carries TRBV4-1 and TRBJ2-7; TRBD2 aligns across 7 bases. The CDR3 runs 17 residues. The junction had 12 bases not matched to a gene; V was cut back by 4 bases and J by 0 bases. Germline loops: CDR1 MGHRA, CDR2 YSYEKL. The CDR3 region is CASSPPRASGSSYEQYF. DNA of the CDR3: TGCGCCAGCAGCCCTCCCAGGGCTAGCGGCTCCTCCTACGAGCAGTACTTC.

The chain carries TRBV10-3 and TRBJ1-1; a weak D match, TRBD1 (5 bases). CDR1 ENHRY and CDR2 SYGVKD come from the germline V gene. CDR3 length: 14 amino acids. V lost 4 bases and J lost 5, with 14 bases in between. CDR3 sequence (DNA): TGTGCCATCAGTGTAGGTAGGGGCGGGACTGAAGCTTTCTTT. This sequence encodes CAISVGRGGTEAFF.

This clone was seen a few times. The gene calls are TRBV12-3 or TRBV12-4 and TRBJ1-4; D may be TRBD1 (5 bases). Trimming took 7 bases from V and 6 from J, leaving 12 bases between them. The CDR3 loop spans 13 amino acids. The CDR3 DNA sequence: TGTGCCAGCATTAGAGGGGCCTATGAAAAACTGTTTTTT. As protein: CASIRGAYEKLFF.

This rearrangement joins TRBV13 to TRBJ2-1; no firm D call. The CDR3 is 12 amino acids. Looked up from germline, CDR1 is PRHDT and CDR2 is FYEKMQ (reference sequence). Trimming took 5 bases from V and 7 from J, leaving 9 bases between them. CDR3 region: CASSQRANEQFF. DNA for the CDR3: TGTGCCAGCAGCCAAAGGGCTAATGAGCAGTTCTTC.

CDR3 bases: TGTGCCAGCAGCCCCCAAGGGGCCAGACTAGCGGGGAACACCGGGGAGCTGTTTTTT. Its translation: CASSPQGARLAGNTGELFF. The V gene is TRBV7-3, the J gene TRBJ2-2; 10 bases line up with TRBD2. CDR1 and CDR2 (germline): SGHTA, FQGTGA. This CDR3 comprises 19 residues. The V segment lost 5 bases and the J segment 1 base; nucleotides outside the gene matches: 13.

The rearrangement joins TRBV19 to TRBJ2-1; D is possibly TRBD2 (6 bases). The germline CDR1 and CDR2 sequences are LNHDA and SQIVND (reference sequence). The CDR3 length is 15 residues. V was trimmed by 5 bases and J by 2 bases, leaving 13 bases between them. The CDR3 region is CASSVADRTYNEQFF. The CDR3 nucleotides are TGTGCCAGTAGTGTAGCGGATCGGACCTACAATGAGCAGTTCTTC.

This clone was counted only a few times. The rearrangement uses TRBV9 and TRBJ2-3; 7 bases fit TRBD2. Losses at the gene ends were 3 bases for V and 1 base for J; bases not matched to a gene: 2. CDR3 length: 14 amino acids. The V gene's germline CDR1 is SGDLS and CDR2 YYNGEE. The CDR3, as DNA: TGTGCCAGCAGCGCTCGGGGGGGCACAGATACGCAGTATTTT. Its protein product is CASSARGGTDTQYF.

The V gene is TRBV11-1, the J gene TRBJ2-1; D ambiguous. Germline assignment: CDR1 SGHAT and CDR2 FQDESV (reference sequence). V was shortened by 6 bases and J by 6 bases, with 6 bases between the two germline ends. The CDR3 covers 11 residues. In DNA, the CDR3 is TGTGCCAGCAGTGGACCCAATGAGCAGTTCTTC. It encodes CASSGPNEQFF.

The chain has TRBV5-1 and TRBJ2-3; D gene ambiguous. V lost 4 bases and J lost 3, with 15 bases in between. Germline V gene lookup returns CDR1 SGHRS and CDR2 YFSETQ. The CDR3 covers 15 residues. The CDR3 DNA sequence: TGCGCCAGCAGCCGTTACAACGGCGAAACAGATACGCAGTATTTT. It encodes CASSRYNGETDTQYF.

This chain uses TRBV27 with TRBJ2-3; D not certain. Germline values: CDR1 MNHEY, CDR2 SMNVEV (reference sequence). The ends were cut back, 3 bases at V and 6 bases at J, with 4 bases in the middle. The CDR3 is made up of 11 amino acids. DNA of the CDR3: TGTGCCAGCAGTTTCAGCGATACGCAGTATTTT. Encoded protein: CASSFSDTQYF.

V usage is TRBV27 and J usage is TRBJ1-6; D is uncertain. V lost 8 bases and J lost 4, with 12 bases in between. From germline, CDR1 is MNHEY and CDR2 SMNVEV (reference sequence). The CDR3 contains 14 residues. CDR3: CASGPQQYNSPLHF. Here the CDR3 DNA reads TGTGCCAGCGGCCCCCAGCAGTATAATTCACCCCTCCACTTT.

This chain joins TRBV3-1 (or the pseudogene TRBV3-2) and TRBJ2-5; 7 bases map to TRBD1. Germline V gene lookup returns CDR1 LGHDT and CDR2 YNNKEL (reference sequence). The trim removed 1 base at V and 1 base at J, leaving 3 bases unmatched. This CDR3 is 15 amino acids long. For the CDR3, the DNA is TGTGCCAGCAGCCAAGTGGACAGGTTCCAAGAGACCCAGTACTTC. Amino acids: CASSQVDRFQETQYF.

V and J are TRBV6-1 and TRBJ2-2; the D gene is possibly TRBD1 (5 bases). In germline, CDR1 is MNHNS, CDR2 SASEGT. This CDR3 has 15 amino acids. V dropped 3 bases and J dropped 6 bases, with 14 bases sitting between them. CDR3 in amino acids: CASSEGRARAGELFF. For the CDR3, the DNA is TGTGCCAGCAGTGAGGGCAGGGCAAGAGCCGGGGAGCTGTTTTTT.

The rearrangement uses TRBV7-9 and TRBJ1-5, with D maybe TRBD1 (6 bases). Germline CDR1 reads SEHNR; CDR2 reads FQNEAQ (reference sequence). Trimming took 5 bases from V and 6 from J, leaving 11 bases between them. The CDR3 is 13 amino acids. The CDR3 coding sequence is TGTGCCAGCAGCGCACAGGGAGCTCAGCCCCAGCATTTT. It translates to CASSAQGAQPQHF.

This clone was recorded only once. The chain links TRBV3-1 (or the pseudogene TRBV3-2) to TRBJ1-1; 7 nucleotides align to TRBD1. Germline assignment: CDR1 LGHDT and CDR2 YNNKEL (reference sequence). V shed 8 bases, J shed 0 bases, and the junction held 21 bases outside the gene matches. CDR3 size: 19 residues. The CDR3 protein is CASLPSLAQGGKVNTEAFF. The CDR3 DNA follows: TGTGCCAGCCTCCCTTCCTTGGCTCAGGGGGGAAAGGTGAACACTGAAGCTTTCTTT.

V gene TRBV20-1 combines with J gene TRBJ2-5; 7 bases are shared with TRBD1. Germline V CDR1 and CDR2: DFQATT, SNEGSKA (reference sequence). V gave up 3 bases and J gave up 2 bases; unmatched junction bases: 9. The CDR3 totals 15 residues. The CDR3 reads CSASPRGRGQETQYF. The CDR3 nucleotides read TGCAGTGCTAGTCCCAGGGGGAGAGGGCAAGAGACCCAGTACTTC.